Listed below are T cell receptor beta chains from one sample, sequenced in a study of CD8+ T cells in alopecia areata. TCRdb keeps only in-frame clones here, not all; method: immunoSEQ multiplex PCR. Of about 200,000 clones in the sample, about 62% are singletons; the top ten hold roughly 5.8%. Sequencing used CD4+ T cells sorted from blood, obtained at week 24, from a patient treated with tofacitinib. The receptors come from a human donor with alopecia areata. The CDR3 runs from the conserved cysteine through the conserved F or W. D genes are given only for firm matches. Some rows have no size entry. The others give once, few or many, or a class for an expanded clone.

J gene: TRBJ2-3; clone size: once; D gene: .; V gene: TRBV6-6; CDR3 protein: CASSLSTVRDTQYF; CDR3 DNA: TGTGCCAGCAGTCTATCGACAGTCCGAGATACGCAGTATTTT
J gene: TRBJ2-1; clone size: .; D gene: TRBD2; V gene: TRBV4-3; CDR3 protein: CASSQGLLAGIGNEQFF; CDR3 DNA: TGCGCCAGCAGCCAAGGGCTCCTAGCGGGAATTGGAAATGAGCAGTTCTTC
J gene: TRBJ2-1; clone size: .; D gene: .; V gene: TRBV9; CDR3 protein: CASSVGLIQGEQFF; CDR3 DNA: TGTGCCAGCAGCGTAGGGCTCATTCAGGGAGAGCAGTTCTTC
J gene: TRBJ2-5; clone size: .; D gene: .; V gene: TRBV5-1; CDR3 protein: CASSLLETQYF; CDR3 DNA: TGCGCCAGCAGCTTGTTGGAGACCCAGTACTTC
J gene: TRBJ2-4; clone size: .; D gene: TRBD1; V gene: TRBV4-3; CDR3 protein: CASSQDPTGAGGNIQYF; CDR3 DNA: TGCGCCAGCAGCCAAGACCCAACAGGGGCGGGCGGAAACATTCAGTACTTC
J gene: TRBJ1-2; clone size: .; D gene: .; V gene: TRBV29-1; CDR3 protein: CSVDSQGGYTF; CDR3 DNA: TGCAGCGTCGATTCCCAGGGTGGCTACACCTTC
J gene: TRBJ2-5; clone size: once; D gene: TRBD1; V gene: TRBV5-1; CDR3 protein: CASSLEGQRQETQYF; CDR3 DNA: TGCGCCAGCAGCTTGGAGGGACAGCGTCAAGAGACCCAGTACTTC
J gene: TRBJ1-5; clone size: .; D gene: .; V gene: TRBV9; CDR3 protein: CASSEHPGGNQPQHF; CDR3 DNA: TGTGCCAGCAGCGAACACCCTGGCGGGAATCAGCCCCAGCATTTT
J gene: TRBJ2-3; clone size: .; D gene: TRBD2; V gene: TRBV29-1; CDR3 protein: CSVERLAGRTDTQYF; CDR3 DNA: TGCAGCGTTGAAAGGCTAGCGGGTAGGACAGATACGCAGTATTTT
J gene: TRBJ1-2; clone size: few; D gene: TRBD1; V gene: TRBV29-1; CDR3 protein: CSARDRVNYGYTF; CDR3 DNA: TGCAGCGCCAGGGACAGGGTGAACTATGGCTACACCTTC
J gene: TRBJ2-5; clone size: few; D gene: .; V gene: TRBV5-6; CDR3 protein: CASSVGTEKETQYF; CDR3 DNA: TGTGCCAGCAGCGTCGGGACTGAGAAAGAGACCCAGTACTTC
J gene: TRBJ1-3; clone size: .; D gene: .; V gene: TRBV5-1; CDR3 protein: CASRIGSPGNTIYF; CDR3 DNA: TGCGCCAGCAGAATCGGGTCCCCTGGAAACACCATATATTTT
J gene: TRBJ1-2; clone size: few; D gene: TRBD1; V gene: TRBV29-1; CDR3 protein: CSVGTGDGYTF; CDR3 DNA: TGCAGCGTTGGGACAGGGGATGGCTACACCTTC
J gene: TRBJ2-7; clone size: .; D gene: .; V gene: TRBV23-1; CDR3 protein: CASSQSRSRNEQYF; CDR3 DNA: TGCGCCAGCAGTCAATCGCGGAGTCGGAACGAGCAGTACTTC
J gene: TRBJ2-5; clone size: few; D gene: .; V gene: TRBV7-9; CDR3 protein: CASSFTQGETQYF; CDR3 DNA: TGTGCCAGCAGCTTCACTCAGGGAGAGACCCAGTACTTC
J gene: TRBJ2-5; clone size: .; D gene: .; V gene: TRBV28; CDR3 protein: CASTSGGSQETQYF; CDR3 DNA: TGTGCCAGCACGTCAGGGGGGAGTCAAGAGACCCAGTACTTC
J gene: TRBJ1-2; clone size: .; D gene: .; V gene: TRBV19; CDR3 protein: CASSIDLDPTTGYTF; CDR3 DNA: TGTGCCAGTAGTATAGATCTTGACCCTACGACTGGCTACACCTTC
J gene: TRBJ1-1; clone size: .; D gene: .; V gene: TRBV29-1; CDR3 protein: CSDDTEAFF; CDR3 DNA: TGCAGCGATGACACTGAAGCTTTCTTT
J gene: TRBJ1-6; clone size: .; D gene: TRBD1; V gene: TRBV2; CDR3 protein: CATRDSLLSPLHF; CDR3 DNA: TGTGCCACCCGGGACAGCCTATTATCACCCCTCCACTTT
J gene: TRBJ2-7; clone size: .; D gene: .; V gene: TRBV9; CDR3 protein: CASSAGRGSYEQYF; CDR3 DNA: TGTGCCAGCAGCGCGGGCAGGGGCTCCTACGAGCAGTACTTC
J gene: TRBJ2-4; clone size: few; D gene: TRBD2; V gene: TRBV30; CDR3 protein: CAWSSGRGVAGKNIQYF; CDR3 DNA: TGTGCCTGGAGTAGCGGGAGAGGGGTAGCGGGCAAAAACATTCAGTACTTC
J gene: TRBJ2-5; clone size: few; D gene: .; V gene: TRBV5-1; CDR3 protein: CASSYQETQYF; CDR3 DNA: TGCGCCAGCAGCTACCAAGAGACCCAGTACTTC
J gene: TRBJ1-2; clone size: .; D gene: .; V gene: TRBV4-1; CDR3 protein: CASSEGTRSYGYTF; CDR3 DNA: TGCGCCAGCAGCGAAGGGACCAGGTCCTATGGCTACACCTTC
J gene: TRBJ2-5; clone size: .; D gene: .; V gene: TRBV20-1; CDR3 protein: CSASRQETQYF; CDR3 DNA: TGCAGTGCCTCGCGGCAAGAGACCCAGTACTTC